Below, 26 T cell receptor beta chains from the same sample are listed, as sequenced in a study of spatial heterogeneity in lung cancer. MiXCR, applied by TCRdb to the 5' RACE reads, yields one record per CDR3 protein. The sample shows fewer than 45,000 distinct CDR3 sequences, 6% to 7.5% of them seen only once. Time point denoted: sample taken at primary tumor resection. In each case, whole RNA from tumor, nontumor lung or frozen PBMC was sequenced unsorted. Sequenced material: PBMCs, taken at surgery. These receptors came from a female donor with early-stage non-small cell lung cancer.

This clonotype occurred many times. The chain recombines TRBV6-5 with TRBJ1-1; possibly TRBD1 for D (5 bases). This CDR3 spans 13 amino acids. V was pared by 7 bases and J by 0 bases, with 9 bases between. Germline CDR1 and CDR2: MNHEY and SVGAGI. The CDR3 nucleotides are TGTGCCAGCAAGGAGGGGATGAACACTGAAGCTTTCTTT. It yields the protein CASKEGMNTEAFF.

There are many counts of this clonotype. The chain carries TRBV7-8 and TRBJ2-3; 10 bases are shared with TRBD1. Per germline, CDR1 SGHVS and CDR2 FQNEAQ. The ends lost 5 bases at V and 3 bases at J; junction bases unmatched: 8. The CDR3 runs to 16 residues. The chain's CDR3 is CASSPNPGQGTDTQYF. As DNA, the CDR3 is TGTGCCAGCAGCCCCAACCCGGGACAGGGGACAGATACGCAGTATTTT.

Only a few counts were recorded for this clonotype. This sequence joins TRBV2 and TRBJ2-7; 9 positions agree with TRBD1. CDR1 is SNHLY, CDR2 FYNNEI, per germline. The CDR3 is made up of 14 amino acids. J lost 6 bases, V lost 4 bases, and 7 bases had no gene match. CDR3 in amino acids: CASSVGTGSPEQYF. The CDR3 region has the DNA TGTGCCAGCAGTGTGGGGACAGGGAGCCCCGAGCAGTACTTC.

About this clonotype: Just one base apart from a much larger clone, this may be a read error. The chain has TRBV7-2 and TRBJ2-7, with D perhaps assigned TRBD1 or TRBD2 (5 bases each). Germline V CDR1 and CDR2: SGHTA, FQGNSA. V shed 5 bases and J shed 4 bases, with 15 bases lying between them. The CDR3 runs to 14 residues. This chain's CDR3 is CASSLGMGEYEQYF. CDR3 nucleotide sequence: TGTGCCAGCAGCCTTGGTATGGGGGAGTACGAGCAGTACTTC.

In its sample, this clonotype was seen a few times. The chain couples TRBV4-1 to TRBJ1-5, with TRBD1 identical over 7 bases. J gave up 4 bases and V 1 base, and 7 bases lay outside the gene matches. CDR3 length: 16 residues. The V gene's germline CDR1 is MGHRA and CDR2 YSYEKL. Written as DNA, the CDR3 is TGCGCCAGCAGCCAAGGAATCGACAGGGCTAATCAGCCCCAGCATTTT. Translation gives CASSQGIDRANQPQHF.

This clonotype was picked up many times. The CDR3 region is CARADPSTDTQYF. CDR3 in DNA: TGTGCCAGAGCGGACCCTAGCACAGATACGCAGTATTTT. The V gene is TRBV7-9, the J gene TRBJ2-3, with D possibly being TRBD2 (5 bases). Trimming took off 9 bases at V and 0 bases at J, with 10 bases between the two ends. CDR1 is SEHNR, CDR2 FQNEAQ, per germline (reference sequence). The CDR3 consists of 13 residues.

In this sample, this clonotype turned up a few times. The chain joins TRBV20-1 to TRBJ1-3; the D gene is possibly TRBD1 (5 bases). The germline V gene encodes CDR1 DFQATT and CDR2 SNEGSKA (reference sequence). There are 11 residues in the CDR3. Here the CDR3 reads CHAGGGNTIYF. CDR3 sequence (DNA): TGCCATGCCGGGGGAGGAAACACCATATATTTT.

In this sample, this clonotype turned up a few times. This chain joins TRBV12-3 or TRBV12-4 and TRBJ2-7, with 7 bases lining up with TRBD1. The V segment lost 5 bases and the J segment 5 bases; nucleotides outside the gene matches: 3. This CDR3 is 12 amino acids long. The CDR3 is CASSGTAHEQYF. The DNA of the CDR3 is TGTGCCAGCAGTGGGACAGCACACGAGCAGTACTTC.

There are a few counts of this clonotype. V and J are TRBV5-1 and TRBJ2-3; TRBD2 matches 7 bases. This CDR3 contains 14 residues. Losses at the gene ends were 4 bases for V and 4 bases for J; bases not matched to a gene: 6. Germline CDR1 and CDR2: SGHRS and YFSETQ. Here the CDR3 reads CASSVPTSADTQYF. The CDR3 DNA reads TGCGCCAGCAGCGTCCCCACTAGCGCAGATACGCAGTATTTT.

This chain connects TRBV7-2 to TRBJ2-3; TRBD1 matches at 9 bases. The CDR3 loop spans 16 amino acids. The germline gives CDR1 SGHTA, CDR2 FQGNSA. The ends lost 5 bases at V and 0 bases at J; junction bases unmatched: 6. CDR3 nucleotides: TGTGCCAGCAGCATCCGGACAGGGGCTAGCACAGATACGCAGTATTTT. This gives the protein CASSIRTGASTDTQYF.

This rearrangement joins TRBV29-1 to TRBJ2-7; 12 bases line up with TRBD1. CDR1 SQVTM and CDR2 ANQGSEA come from the germline V gene. This CDR3 is built from 14 residues. J gave up 7 bases and V 2 bases, and 6 bases lay outside the gene matches. CDR3 protein: CSVEPGQGAGEQYF. The DNA of the CDR3 is TGCAGCGTTGAACCGGGACAGGGGGCTGGGGAGCAGTACTTC.

This clonotype showed up many times. The chain recombines TRBV20-1 with TRBJ1-2, with 8 bases lining up with TRBD1. In germline, CDR1 is DFQATT, CDR2 SNEGSKA (reference sequence). V was pared by 5 bases and J by 4 bases, with 6 bases of the junction left unmatched. The CDR3 sequence is 13 residues long. The CDR3 sequence: CSAFSGQAYGYTF. CDR3 nucleotides: TGCAGTGCTTTCTCGGGACAGGCCTATGGCTACACCTTC.

This chain connects TRBV12-3 or TRBV12-4 to TRBJ2-1; either TRBD1 or TRBD2 may supply D (5 bases each). The CDR3 spans 13 residues. V lost 9 bases and J 12 bases, leaving 21 bases between the germline ends. The CDR3 spells CARVHRDDYVQFF. CDR3 nucleotide sequence: TGTGCCAGAGTCCACCGGGACGATTATGTGCAGTTCTTC.

This clonotype was detected only a few times. The chain carries TRBV6-5 and TRBJ1-4; unclear D gene. Trimming stripped 0 bases from V and 8 bases from J, with 13 bases between. CDR1 and CDR2 (germline): MNHEY, SVGAGI. The CDR3 is 15 residues long. The CDR3 nucleotides are TGTGCCAGCAGTTACTCGAAGGGTGGGGTAGAAAAACTGTTTTTT. Translated, it gives CASSYSKGGVEKLFF.

This clonotype is judged medium-sized. The CDR3, as DNA: TGTGCCAGCCGCACAGTAGAAGAGACCCAGTACTTC. Its protein product is CASRTVEETQYF. The V gene is TRBV6-5, the J gene TRBJ2-5, with D unresolved. Trimming stripped 8 bases from V and 3 bases from J, with 10 bases between. Germline V gene data show CDR1 as MNHEY and CDR2 as SVGAGI. The CDR3 length is 12 residues.

This clonotype occurred a few times. V and J are TRBV7-2 and TRBJ1-3; D possibly corresponds to TRBD1 (5 bases). Trimming shortened V by 2 bases and J by 0 bases, and 17 bases separated the two germline ends. Per germline, CDR1 SGHTA and CDR2 FQGNSA. The CDR3 is 18 residues long. The CDR3 DNA sequence: TGTGCCAGCAGCTTAAGTCTCGGGGCCGGCCGCTCTGGAAACACCATATATTTT. Amino acids: CASSLSLGAGRSGNTIYF.

This clonotype occurred many times. The gene calls are TRBV11-2 and TRBJ2-3, with TRBD2 matching 8 bases. Germline V gene sequence: CDR1 SGHAT, CDR2 FQNNGV. Losses at the gene ends were 5 bases for V and 8 bases for J; bases not matched to a gene: 15. CDR3 length: 16 residues. The CDR3 reads CASSHSTGRGYGTQYF. The CDR3, as DNA: TGTGCCAGCAGCCATTCGACCGGGAGGGGGTATGGTACGCAGTATTTT. Drawing the rest from reference TRBV11-2 and TRBJ2-3, the complete variable domain is EAGVAQSPRYKIIEKRQSVAFWCNPISGHATLYWYQQILGQGPKLLIQFQNNGVVDDSQLPKDRFSAERLKGVDSTLKIQPAKLEDSAVYLCASSHSTGRGYGTQYFGPGTRLTVL.

On this clonotype: At one end, the junction sequence differs from germline, possibly due to a read error. The gene calls are TRBV7-2 and TRBJ1-5, with D maybe TRBD1 (6 bases). CDR1 and CDR2 (germline): SGHTA, FQGNSA. CDR3 length: 14 amino acids. The CDR3 loop is CVSSPAGAGQPQHF. CDR3 in DNA: TGTGTCAGCAGCCCAGCAGGGGCAGGACAGCCCCAGCATTTT.

This chain connects TRBV7-8 to TRBJ2-2; tentative D call: TRBD1 (7 bases). This CDR3 comprises 15 residues. The V and J ends lost 6 bases and 5 bases respectively, with 16 bases between them. The germline gives CDR1 SGHVS, CDR2 FQNEAQ. CDR3 nucleotide sequence: TGTGCCAGCAGACCTCAGGGGGGAGTAACCGGGGAGCTGTTTTTT. The encoded protein is CASRPQGGVTGELFF.

This clonotype showed up many times. The chain has TRBV13 and TRBJ1-2; D gene unclear. V lost 4 bases and J lost 4, with 10 bases in between. Germline V lookup: CDR1 PRHDT, CDR2 FYEKMQ (reference sequence). This CDR3 spans 13 amino acids. In DNA, the CDR3 is TGTGCCAGCAGCTCAAGTGGTTTCTATGGCTACACCTTC. As protein: CASSSSGFYGYTF.

This clonotype was detected ten times or more. V and J are TRBV5-1 and TRBJ1-1; D is unresolved. CDR1 is SGHRS and CDR2 is YFSETQ in the germline V gene. Trimming shortened V by 2 bases and J by 7 bases, and 12 bases separated the two germline ends. This CDR3 region has 13 residues. CDR3 in DNA: TGCGCCAGCAGCTTCGACGGATCTTATGAAGCTTTCTTT. Residues: CASSFDGSYEAFF.

This chain connects TRBV2 to TRBJ2-2, with TRBD2 identical over 9 bases. This CDR3 has 16 amino acids. Losses at the gene ends were 6 bases for V and 1 base for J; bases not matched to a gene: 6. CDR1 is SNHLY and CDR2 is FYNNEI in the germline V gene. The CDR3, as DNA: TGTGCCAGCAGGTCCCGAGCGGGGGGGAACACCGGGGAGCTGTTTTTT. Translation: CASRSRAGGNTGELFF.

This clonotype was found a few times. The chain has TRBV12-5 and TRBJ1-1; the D gene is possibly TRBD1 (6 bases). The CDR3 consists of 15 residues. V was cut by 5 bases and J by 3 bases, with 16 bases left in between. Germline-derived CDR1 and CDR2 are LGHNT and FRNRAP. The CDR3 loop is CASGIQGGGDTEAFF. CDR3 coding DNA: TGTGCTAGTGGTATACAGGGTGGGGGAGACACTGAAGCTTTCTTT. Full variable domain (outside the CDR3, taken from reference TRBV12-5 and TRBJ1-1): DARVTQTPRHKVTEMGQEVTMRCQPILGHNTVFWYRQTMMQGLELLAYFRNRAPLDDSGMPKDRFSAEMPDATLATLKIQPSEPRDSAVYFCASGIQGGGDTEAFFGQGTRLTVV.

This clonotype was seen at least ten times. This chain connects TRBV12-3 or TRBV12-4 to TRBJ1-4; D perhaps matches TRBD1 (6 bases). The CDR3 loop spans 13 amino acids. The V end was cut by 3 bases, the J end by 6 bases, with 8 bases between. CDR3 coding DNA: TGTGCCAGCAGTTTTTCAGGGGATGAAAAACTGTTTTTT. Its protein is CASSFSGDEKLFF.

In its sample, this clonotype was seen many times. The chain recombines TRBV18 with TRBJ2-2; weak D call: TRBD2 (5 bases). Germline V gene lookup returns CDR1 KGHSH and CDR2 LQKENI. V lost 4 bases to trimming and J lost 1 base, with 13 bases between them. The CDR3 is made up of 16 amino acids. CDR3 loop: CASSLQAAQNTGELFF. The CDR3 DNA sequence: TGTGCCAGCTCACTACAAGCGGCCCAGAACACCGGGGAGCTGTTTTTT. Full variable domain (outside the CDR3, taken from reference TRBV18 and TRBJ2-2): NAGVMQNPRHLVRRRGQEARLRCSPMKGHSHVYWYRQLPEEGLKFMVYLQKENIIDESGMPKERFSAEFPKEGPSILRIQQVVRGDSAAYFCASSLQAAQNTGELFFGEGSRLTVL.

This clonotype appeared many times. The V and J genes are TRBV29-1 and TRBJ1-1; D is ambiguous. CDR1 SQVTM and CDR2 ANQGSEA come from the germline V gene. The CDR3 runs 13 residues. V was cut by 5 bases and J by 0 bases, with 10 bases left in between. The CDR3 sequence: CSVPGPLNTEAFF. The CDR3 DNA reads TGCAGCGTTCCTGGGCCCTTGAACACTGAAGCTTTCTTT.